These T cell receptor beta chains were read from a single sample in a study of human T cells and chemical hapten exposure. TCRdb itself ran the RACE reads through MiXCR, one entry per CDR3 protein. The table includes approximately 79,000 distinct CDR3 sequences, 9% to 12% detected once. Sequencing used whole blood, obtained in connection with sensitization to the hapten diphenylcyclopropenone (DPC). These receptors were collected from a woman aged 45-65 years with alopecia areata. Some clones in this sample may be carry-over from other donors' samples. Both conserved end residues are part of each CDR3. The D gene is left open where the match is weak. Part of the rows lack a size; the others show once, few, many or a class for expanded clones.

size: many
V: TRBV12-3/TRBV12-4
D: TRBD1
J: TRBJ1-1
DNA: TGTGCCAGCCGTACCCAACAGGGGAGAGAAACTGAAGCTTTCTTT
CDR3: CASRTQQGRETEAFF

size: NA
V: TRBV28
D: TRBD2
J: TRBJ2-1
DNA: TGTGCCAGCAGGCCCGGGACTAGCGCTTCCAATGAGCAGTTCTTC
CDR3: CASRPGTSASNEQFF

size: NA
V: TRBV21-1
D: NA
J: TRBJ2-7
DNA: TGTGCCAGCAGCCAACGGGACAGGGGGCGTTGCGAGCAGTACTTC
CDR3: CASSQRDRGRCEQYF

size: few
V: TRBV12-3/TRBV12-4
D: NA
J: TRBJ2-7
DNA: TGTGCCAGCAGCCAGGGGGGCTCCTACGAGCAGTACTTC
CDR3: CASSQGGSYEQYF

size: few
V: TRBV5-8
D: NA
J: TRBJ1-1
DNA: TGTGCCAGCAGCTTGAAAGAAGCTTTCTTT
CDR3: CASSLKEAFF

size: NA
V: TRBV19
D: NA
J: TRBJ1-3
DNA: TGTGCCAGTAGTCTCCTGAACCGGGGCTCGGGGGGAAACACCATATATTTT
CDR3: CASSLLNRGSGGNTIYF

size: NA
V: TRBV5-5
D: NA
J: TRBJ1-2
DNA: TGTGCCAGCAGCCCGGACGCCGGGGGGGTCTATGGCTACACCTTC
CDR3: CASSPDAGGVYGYTF

size: many
V: TRBV6-1
D: TRBD2
J: TRBJ2-7
DNA: TGTGCCAGCAGTGAATTGGTAGCGGGAGGCTCCGAGCAGTACTTC
CDR3: CASSELVAGGSEQYF

size: NA
V: TRBV7-3
D: TRBD2
J: TRBJ2-1
DNA: TGTGCCAGCAGCTCTAAGGGACTAGCGGGAGGTCATGAGCAGTTCTTC
CDR3: CASSSKGLAGGHEQFF

size: many
V: TRBV12-3/TRBV12-4
D: NA
J: TRBJ2-2
DNA: TGTGCCAGCACCATCCTACTAGGCCTAGGGGAGCTGTTTTTT
CDR3: CASTILLGLGELFF

size: NA
V: TRBV10-3
D: NA
J: TRBJ2-3
DNA: TGTGCCATCAAACGGGACGGGACAGATACGCAGTATTTT
CDR3: CAIKRDGTDTQYF

size: many
V: TRBV11-3
D: TRBD1
J: TRBJ2-2
DNA: TGTGCCAGCCTATACAGGGGGACCGGGGAGCTGTTTTTT
CDR3: CASLYRGTGELFF

size: NA
V: TRBV7-2
D: TRBD2
J: TRBJ2-3
DNA: TGTGCCAGCAGCTTGACTAGCGGTCAACTATGGCCAGATACGCAGTATTTT
CDR3: CASSLTSGQLWPDTQYF

size: NA
V: TRBV2
D: NA
J: TRBJ1-1
DNA: TGTGCCAGCAGTGAGGGTAGGGGCGACACTGAAGCTTTCTTT
CDR3: CASSEGRGDTEAFF

size: many
V: TRBV3-1
D: TRBD2
J: TRBJ2-3
DNA: TGTGCCAGCAGCCAAGGTAGACTAGCGGGAGGTACAGATACGCAGTATTTT
CDR3: CASSQGRLAGGTDTQYF

size: many
V: TRBV5-4
D: NA
J: TRBJ2-1
DNA: TGTGCCAGCAGCTTGGATTGGGGGGCAAACGGTGAGCAGTTCTTC
CDR3: CASSLDWGANGEQFF

size: NA
V: TRBV5-1
D: TRBD1
J: TRBJ1-2
DNA: TGCGCCAGCAGCCGGACAGGGGAAGGCTACACCTTC
CDR3: CASSRTGEGYTF

size: NA
V: TRBV18
D: TRBD1
J: TRBJ1-2
DNA: TGTGCCAGCTCGCCCGAAGGGGGCGGTAACTATGGCTACACCTTC
CDR3: CASSPEGGGNYGYTF

size: few
V: TRBV6-5
D: NA
J: TRBJ1-4
DNA: TGTGCCAGCATGGCGGCAACTAATGAAAAACTGTTTTTT
CDR3: CASMAATNEKLFF

size: NA
V: TRBV27
D: NA
J: TRBJ2-4
DNA: TGTGCCAGCAGTTTATCTCAGGACACCATATTCCTAGCCAAAAACATTCAGTACTTC
CDR3: CASSLSQDTIFLAKNIQYF

size: few
V: TRBV12-3/TRBV12-4
D: NA
J: TRBJ1-1
DNA: TGTGCCAGCAGCCGGGCGGGGGCGGCCACTGAAGCTTTCTTT
CDR3: CASSRAGAATEAFF

size: few
V: TRBV6-5
D: NA
J: TRBJ2-3
DNA: TGTGCCAGCAGTTACAAACCCCGCACAGATACGCAGTATTTT
CDR3: CASSYKPRTDTQYF

size: NA
V: TRBV12-3/TRBV12-4
D: NA
J: TRBJ2-1
DNA: TGTGCCAGCAGTTCACAGGGGGCGCGGGCTAGCGGGGCAAGGAATGAGCAGTTCTTC
CDR3: CASSSQGARASGARNEQFF